This T cell receptor beta chain was identified in a study of T-cell memory formation after mild COVID-19 (dated by TCRdb to 2020 to 2022). About the investigation overall: Most TCR sequence clusters were specific to one of the two donors. Two young, previously healthy adult volunteers, one female and one male, were included in the cohort. In a couple of donors, T-cell clones that expanded and contracted after mild COVID-19 were followed by sequencing TCRalpha and TCRbeta repertoires longitudinally.

Ficoll-Paque density gradient centrifugation was used to isolate PBMCs. Sequenced using an Illumina NovaSeq 6000. TCRalpha and TCRbeta cDNA libraries were constructed by 5'RACE with constant-segment primers, with sample barcodes and unique molecular identifiers being introduced. Trizol reagent was used to extract RNA from every sample. Amplification of the libraries took two PCR steps, and the second step added a second sample barcode plus Illumina TruSeq adapters. Libraries were sequenced on an Illumina NovaSeq with 2 x 150 bp paired-end reads. As for how the authors treated the data: The reads were demultiplexed and collapsed into UMI-guided consensus sequences using migec v1.2.7. Using mixcr v2.1.11, UMI consensuses were aligned to TRA and TRB V and J templates and then assembled into clonotypes. A clonotype was counted as expanded or contracted only when both edgeR and NoisET called the clonotype significant, with the noise models trained on biological replicates. For edgeR calls, the thresholds were a false discovery rate-adjusted p below 0.01 and a log2 fold-change of 1. As an exploratory analysis of dynamics, max-normalized trajectories of the 1000 most abundant clonotypes were examined with PCA combined with hierarchical clustering. The CD4 or CD8 phenotype of responding clones was assigned using the separately sequenced CD4+ and CD8+ repertoires. Starting from the raw public reads, TCRdb applied fastp trimming at Q25, assembled clones with MiXCR and retained in-frame beta chains. Rows with one shared CDR3 protein collapse into an entry with the most common genes and DNA. These V and J calls rely on TCRdb rather than the paper's analysis. This sample lists 250,000 to 300,000 distinct CDR3 sequences; approximately 16% were detected once. The top ten clones comprise roughly 22% of the sample.

Remarks on this clonotype: No cognate antigen has been identified for it. Per-nucleotide qualities are absent, and no much larger clonotype sits a single base away.

On the study overall, not on this receptor specifically: Some responding clones were detected in pre-infection memory, suggesting pre-existing cross-reactive memory T cells joined the SARS-CoV-2 response. Contracting CD4+ clones were found mainly in CM and EM memory subsets, while CD8+ clones were enriched in EMRA. The study included only a couple of mild cases, and larger cohorts that include severe cases with pre-infection samples were judged to be necessary. SARS-CoV-2 specificity of the second-wave clones peaking on day 37 was not confirmed. From day 15 to 85, contracting clones showed balanced CD4/CD8 phenotypes, whereas a second wave of clones that expanded from day 15 to 37 leaned towards CD4+.

The cysteine opens and the phenylalanine closes a CDR3 of 16 amino acids. Of the read, only the CDR3 DNA is kept; its 48 bases are in frame from base 1. Compared with germline, V lacks 4 bases and J lacks 5 bases; bases without a gene match: 7. CDR1 and CDR2 (SGHAT, FQNNGV) derive from the germline V gene. The receptor was derived from a man between 18 and 35 years old who had mild COVID-19 (a few samples of this study predate the infection). The sample titles of this study are shuffled in the database, so cell type and time point are left out; the donor was told from shared clones. The chain employs TRBV11-2 and TRBJ2-2; TRBD1 lines up with 10 middle nucleotides. The sample comprised PBMCs or a T cell subset sorted from them (not recorded which). The DNA is as follows: TGTGCCAGCAGCTATCCGACAGGGGGCCCAACCGGGGAGCTGTTTTTT. This encodes CASSYPTGGPTGELFF.